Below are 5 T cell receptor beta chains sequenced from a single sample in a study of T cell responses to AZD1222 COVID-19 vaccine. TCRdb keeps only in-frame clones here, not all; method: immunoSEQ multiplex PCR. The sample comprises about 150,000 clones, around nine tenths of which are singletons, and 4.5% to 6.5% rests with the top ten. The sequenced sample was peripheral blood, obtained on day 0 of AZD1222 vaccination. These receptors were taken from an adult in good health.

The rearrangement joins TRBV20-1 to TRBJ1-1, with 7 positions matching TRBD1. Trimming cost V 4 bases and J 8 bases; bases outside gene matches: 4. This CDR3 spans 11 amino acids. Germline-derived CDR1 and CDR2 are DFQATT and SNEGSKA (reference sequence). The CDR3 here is CSATSDREAFF. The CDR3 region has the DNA TGCAGTGCTACCTCGGACAGGGAAGCTTTCTTT.

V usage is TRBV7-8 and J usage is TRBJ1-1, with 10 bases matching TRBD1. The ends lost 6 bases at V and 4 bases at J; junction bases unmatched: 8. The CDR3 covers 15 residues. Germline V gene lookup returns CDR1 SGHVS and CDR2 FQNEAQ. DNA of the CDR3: TGTGCCAGCAGGGAACGACAGGGGGCGTTCACTGAAGCTTTCTTT. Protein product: CASRERQGAFTEAFF. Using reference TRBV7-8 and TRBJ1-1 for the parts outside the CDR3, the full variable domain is GAGVSQSPRYKVAKRGQDVALRCDPISGHVSLFWYQQALGQGPEFLTYFQNEAQLDKSGLPSDRFFAERPEGSVSTLKIQRTQQEDSAVYLCASRERQGAFTEAFFGQGTRLTVV.

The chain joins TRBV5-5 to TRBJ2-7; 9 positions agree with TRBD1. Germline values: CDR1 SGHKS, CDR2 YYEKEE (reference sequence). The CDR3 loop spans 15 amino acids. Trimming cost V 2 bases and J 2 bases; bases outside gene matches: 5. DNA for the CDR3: TGTGCCAGCAGCTTAAAACAGGGGGCGACCTACGAGCAGTACTTC. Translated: CASSLKQGATYEQYF.

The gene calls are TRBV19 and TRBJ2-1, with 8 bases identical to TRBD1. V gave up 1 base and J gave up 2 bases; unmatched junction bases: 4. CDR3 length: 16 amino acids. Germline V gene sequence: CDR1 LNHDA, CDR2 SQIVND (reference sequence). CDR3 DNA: TGTGCCAGTAGTATAGGATTCAGGGGGCCCTACAATGAGCAGTTCTTC. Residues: CASSIGFRGPYNEQFF.

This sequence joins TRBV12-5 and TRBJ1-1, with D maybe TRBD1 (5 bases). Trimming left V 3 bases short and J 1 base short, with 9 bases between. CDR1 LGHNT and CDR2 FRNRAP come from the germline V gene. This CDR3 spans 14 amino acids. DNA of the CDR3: TGTGCTAGTGGTTTTGGGCAGGGGAACACTGAAGCTTTCTTT. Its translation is CASGFGQGNTEAFF.